This entry is about one TCR beta chain. Its antigen is unknown. The PCR contained 60 Vbeta and 13 Jbeta primers. Assay: immunoSEQ multiplex PCR; the TCRdb copy retains only in-frame clones and omits some. The profile shows about 140,000 clones, 79% of them singletons. The V end was cut by 0 bases, the J end by 4 bases, with 7 bases between. The CDR3 is made up of 14 amino acids. CDR1 SGHRS and CDR2 YFSETQ come from the germline V gene. The entry originates in a study of cytomegalovirus exposure and HLA in healthy donors. Regarding the study as a whole: Cytomegalovirus-associated TCR beta chains were listed, numbering roughly 150. Both high specificity and high sensitivity reportedly marked the classifier's diagnosis of cytomegalovirus status.

The chain uses TRBV5-1 and TRBJ2-2; no definite D call. The TCR sequence derives from a man aged 18 to 30 in good health and CMV-seronegative. The specimen was PBMCs. CDR3 loop: CASSLGPGTGELFF. DNA of the CDR3: TGCGCCAGCAGCTTGGGACCAGGCACCGGGGAGCTGTTTTTT.